The 18 T cell receptor beta chains listed next were all sequenced from one sample in a study of shared clonotypes between healthy human individuals. Clones were read by immunoSEQ multiplex PCR, and TCRdb kept only the in-frame ones, dropping some. Among a few hundred thousand clones, 97% were seen once, and the ten largest hold 0.057%. Sequencing was performed on naive CD4+ T cells sorted from blood. As to subset: CD45RA+ positively selected. Receptors originate from a woman in her twenties or thirties in good health.

CDR3 nucleotide sequence: TGTGCCAGCAGTTTACCAGGCCACTATGGCTACACCTTC. Amino acid sequence: CASSLPGHYGYTF. V usage is TRBV28 and J usage is TRBJ1-2; D uncertain. The length of the CDR3 is 13 residues. With 2 bases removed from V and 3 bases from J, the gap between germline ends came to 7 bases. Germline assignment: CDR1 MDHEN and CDR2 SYDVKM.

This clone was seen a handful of times. The chain couples TRBV19 to TRBJ1-3, with 7 bases identical to TRBD1. The CDR3 totals 15 residues. Per the germline V gene, CDR1 is LNHDA and CDR2 is SQIVND (reference sequence). V lost 3 bases and J lost 0; bases outside the gene matches: 2. CDR3 loop: CASSIGTDSGNTIYF. The CDR3 DNA reads as TGTGCCAGTAGTATCGGGACAGACTCTGGAAACACCATATATTTT.

V usage is TRBV25-1 and J usage is TRBJ2-3; D ambiguous. The CDR3 has 14 residues. Germline assignment: CDR1 MGHDK and CDR2 SYGVNS. The V gene lost 4 bases and the J gene lost 4 bases, with 12 bases spanning the gap. CDR3 bases: TGTGCCAGCAGTGGCCCTGGATCCGCAGATACGCAGTATTTT. Its translation: CASSGPGSADTQYF. The full variable domain, with the rest looked up from reference TRBV25-1 and TRBJ2-3, is EADIYQTPRYLVIGTGKKITLECSQTMGHDKMYWYQQDPGMELHLIHYSYGVNSTEKGDLSSESTVSRIRTEHFPLTLESARPSHTSQYLCASSGPGSADTQYFGPGTRLTVL.

The chain links TRBV7-6 to TRBJ2-4; 7 bases fit TRBD2. The CDR3 consists of 18 residues. V lost 5 bases, J lost 2 bases, and 15 bases stayed unmatched. The germline V gene encodes CDR1 SGHVS and CDR2 FNYEAQ. The CDR3 is CASSPTGAGKKSKNIQYF. Here the CDR3 DNA reads TGTGCCAGCAGCCCCACTGGAGCGGGAAAAAAATCCAAAAACATTCAGTACTTC.

The chain has TRBV19 and TRBJ1-1; maybe TRBD1 (5 bases). The V and J ends lost 1 base and 0 bases respectively, with 12 bases between them. The CDR3 is made up of 16 amino acids. Per the germline V gene, CDR1 is LNHDA and CDR2 is SQIVND (reference sequence). CDR3 loop: CASSIGGRAMNTEAFF. CDR3 coding DNA: TGTGCCAGTAGTATAGGGGGCAGAGCTATGAACACTGAAGCTTTCTTT. Using reference TRBV19 and TRBJ1-1 for the parts outside the CDR3, the full variable domain is DGGITQSPKYLFRKEGQNVTLSCEQNLNHDAMYWYRQDPGQGLRLIYYSQIVNDFQKGDIAEGYSVSREKKESFPLTVTSAQKNPTAFYLCASSIGGRAMNTEAFFGQGTRLTVV.

In its sample, this clone was seen a few times. The rearrangement uses TRBV7-9 and TRBJ1-5, with D hard to call. The CDR3 totals 12 residues. The germline gives CDR1 SEHNR, CDR2 FQNEAQ (reference sequence). Trimming took off 5 bases at V and 5 bases at J, with 7 bases between the two ends. Here the CDR3 reads CASSVDDQPQHF. The DNA for the CDR3 is TGTGCCAGCAGCGTAGACGATCAGCCCCAGCATTTT.

This sequence joins TRBV5-4 and TRBJ1-1; 7 positions agree with TRBD1. V was clipped by 4 bases and J by 4 bases; unmatched bases: 4. CDR3 length: 13 residues. Germline CDR1 is SGHNT and CDR2 is YYREEE (reference sequence). CDR3 protein: CASSGHRGTEAFF. CDR3 sequence (DNA): TGTGCCAGCAGCGGCCACAGGGGCACTGAAGCTTTCTTT.

As DNA, the CDR3 is TGTGCCAGCAGAATGGGATTGACCGCCGAATATGGCTACACCTTC. Amino acid sequence: CASRMGLTAEYGYTF. The V call is TRBV6-6, the J call TRBJ1-2, with D hard to call. Per germline, CDR1 MNHNY and CDR2 SVGAGI (reference sequence). The CDR3 runs to 15 residues. V was shortened by 6 bases and J by 5 bases, with 19 bases between the two germline ends.

The CDR3 DNA sequence: TGCGCCAGCAGAACGGGAGGGCCGAAAGATACGCAGTATTTT. Translation: CASRTGGPKDTQYF. The chain has TRBV5-1 and TRBJ2-3; 8 nucleotides match TRBD2. Germline CDR1 is SGHRS and CDR2 is YFSETQ. V trimming: 5 bases; J trimming: 5 bases; junction bases outside the gene matches: 7. This CDR3 spans 14 amino acids. The variable domain in full, with the rest retrieved from reference TRBV5-1 and TRBJ2-3, is KAGVTQTPRYLIKTRGQQVTLSCSPISGHRSVSWYQQTPGQGLQFLFEYFSETQRNKGNFPGRFSGRQFSNSRSEMNVSTLELGDSALYLCASRTGGPKDTQYFGPGTRLTVL.

The chain is built from TRBV18 and TRBJ2-7, with a possible D match to TRBD1 (6 bases). The V end lost 6 bases, the J end lost 2 bases, and 14 bases lay between the germline ends. The germline gives CDR1 KGHSH, CDR2 LQKENI. This CDR3 has 14 amino acids. The chain's CDR3 is CASSQARTAYEQYF. The CDR3 coding sequence is TGTGCCAGCTCCCAGGCCAGGACAGCCTACGAGCAGTACTTC.

The CDR3 DNA follows: TGTGCCAGCAGCCCAGGACAGGGAAACACCATATATTTT. Amino acids: CASSPGQGNTIYF. This chain uses TRBV7-3 with TRBJ1-3, with D possibly being TRBD1 (6 bases). The CDR3 has 13 amino acids. With 5 bases removed from V and 4 bases from J, the gap between germline ends came to 9 bases. Per the germline V gene, CDR1 is SGHTA and CDR2 is FQGTGA.

About this clone itself: The same CDR3 can be traced to other DNA sequences in this sample. The CDR3 region is CASSLDYGYTF. The DNA of the CDR3 is TGTGCCAGCAGTTTGGACTATGGCTACACCTTC. The J gene is TRBJ1-2, the V gene TRBV28; D not resolved. Trimming left V 3 bases short and J 3 bases short, with 2 bases between. The V gene's germline CDR1 is MDHEN and CDR2 SYDVKM. This CDR3 region has 11 residues.

This chain connects TRBV14 to TRBJ2-6; D is uncertain. The germline V gene encodes CDR1 SGHDN and CDR2 FVKESK. V lost 1 base to trimming and J lost 0 bases, with 16 bases between them. The CDR3 contains 19 residues. CDR3 coding DNA: TGTGCCAGCAGCCAAGCTGGCCAGGTTCTTTACTCTGGGGCCAACGTCCTGACTTTC. Its protein is CASSQAGQVLYSGANVLTF.

The chain has TRBV5-1 and TRBJ2-2; the D gene is possibly TRBD1 (6 bases). V dropped 3 bases and J dropped 5 bases, with 17 bases sitting between them. Per the germline V gene, CDR1 is SGHRS and CDR2 is YFSETQ. The CDR3 runs to 16 residues. Here the CDR3 reads CASSSWSQGWTGELFF. The CDR3 bases are TGCGCCAGCAGCTCATGGTCCCAGGGGTGGACCGGGGAGCTGTTTTTT.

The genes are TRBV5-1 and TRBJ2-7; 8 bases agree with TRBD2. CDR1 and CDR2 (germline): SGHRS, YFSETQ. J was trimmed by 2 bases and V by 2 bases; bases with no gene match: 3. The CDR3 spans 14 residues. The DNA of the CDR3 is TGCGCCAGCAGCTTCCGGGAGGGGACCTACGAGCAGTACTTC. It translates to CASSFREGTYEQYF.

The genes are TRBV28 and TRBJ2-7; D is perhaps TRBD1 (5 bases). The CDR3 is 13 residues long. Germline CDR1 MDHEN, CDR2 SYDVKM. Between the trimmed V and J ends, which lost 2 bases and 3 bases, there was a span of 8 bases. CDR3 in amino acids: CASSLTGNYEQYF. The CDR3 DNA is TGTGCCAGCAGTTTAACAGGAAACTACGAGCAGTACTTC.

The chain uses TRBV27 and TRBJ1-5, with D unresolved. This CDR3 contains 15 residues. The V end was cut by 3 bases, the J end by 2 bases, with 11 bases between. Germline V gives CDR1 MNHEY, CDR2 SMNVEV (reference sequence). The CDR3 nucleotides are TGTGCCAGCAGTTTTATCCGCGGGGGCAATCAGCCCCAGCATTTT. It specifies CASSFIRGGNQPQHF.

This clone has just one count. CDR3 region: CASRKGRVENYGYTF. CDR3 coding DNA: TGTGCCAGCAGGAAGGGCAGGGTCGAAAACTATGGCTACACCTTC. The J gene is TRBJ1-2, the V gene TRBV2; tentatively, D is TRBD1 (5 bases). V was shortened by 6 bases and J by 2 bases, with 16 bases between the two germline ends. The CDR3 loop spans 15 amino acids. Germline V CDR1 and CDR2: SNHLY, FYNNEI.